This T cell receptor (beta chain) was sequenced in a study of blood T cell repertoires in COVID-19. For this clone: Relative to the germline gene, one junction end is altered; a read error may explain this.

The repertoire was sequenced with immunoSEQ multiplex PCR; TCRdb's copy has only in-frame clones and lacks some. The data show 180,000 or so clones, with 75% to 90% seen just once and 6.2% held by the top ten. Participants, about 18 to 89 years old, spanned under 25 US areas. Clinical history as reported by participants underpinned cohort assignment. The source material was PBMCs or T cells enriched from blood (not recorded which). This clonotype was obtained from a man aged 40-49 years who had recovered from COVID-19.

The CDR3 nucleotides read TGTGCCAGCAGCACTGACAGGGGTAAACCTGAATTGAACTCTGAAGCTTTCTTT. Protein sequence: CASSTDRGKPELNSEAFF. The chain joins TRBV5-4 to TRBJ1-1; TRBD1 matches at 8 bases. Germline loops: CDR1 SGHNT, CDR2 YYREEE (reference sequence). This CDR3 is 18 amino acids long.